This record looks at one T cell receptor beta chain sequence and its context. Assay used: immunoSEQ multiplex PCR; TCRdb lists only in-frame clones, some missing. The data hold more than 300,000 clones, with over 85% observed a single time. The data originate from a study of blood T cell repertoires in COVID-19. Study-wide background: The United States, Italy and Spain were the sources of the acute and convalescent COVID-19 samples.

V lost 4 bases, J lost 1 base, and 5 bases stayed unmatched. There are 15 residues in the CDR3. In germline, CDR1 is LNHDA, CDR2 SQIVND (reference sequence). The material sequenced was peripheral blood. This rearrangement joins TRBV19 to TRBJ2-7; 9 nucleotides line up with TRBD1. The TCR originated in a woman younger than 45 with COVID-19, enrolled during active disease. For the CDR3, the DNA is TGTGCCAGTAGTAGGCAAGACAGGGGGTCCTACGAGCAGTACTTC. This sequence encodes CASSRQDRGSYEQYF.